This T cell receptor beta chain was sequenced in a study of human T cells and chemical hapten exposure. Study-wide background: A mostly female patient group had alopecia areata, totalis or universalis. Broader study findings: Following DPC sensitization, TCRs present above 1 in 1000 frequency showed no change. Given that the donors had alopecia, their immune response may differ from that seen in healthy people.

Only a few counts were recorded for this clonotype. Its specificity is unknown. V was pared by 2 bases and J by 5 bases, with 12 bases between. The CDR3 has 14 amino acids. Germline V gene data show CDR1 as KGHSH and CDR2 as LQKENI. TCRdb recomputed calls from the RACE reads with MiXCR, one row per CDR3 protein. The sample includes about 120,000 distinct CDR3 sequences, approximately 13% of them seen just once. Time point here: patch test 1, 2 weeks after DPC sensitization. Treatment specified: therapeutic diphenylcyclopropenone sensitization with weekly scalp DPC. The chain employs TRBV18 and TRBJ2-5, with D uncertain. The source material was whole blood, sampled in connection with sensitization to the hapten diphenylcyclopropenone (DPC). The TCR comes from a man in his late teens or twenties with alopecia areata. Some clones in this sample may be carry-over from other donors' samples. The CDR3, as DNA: TGTGCCAGCTCACCAGCGACTGAACGTGAGACCCAGTACTTC. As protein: CASSPATERETQYF.